Following are 27 T cell receptor beta chains from one sample sequenced in a study. Each CDR3 protein gets one entry after TCRdb re-called the RT-PCR reads with MiXCR. This table has almost 700,000 distinct CDR3 sequences, approximately 14% appearing once. The material sequenced was memory CD4+ T cells from blood. These receptors all come from a female donor in good health, serving as a healthy control.

The V and J genes are TRBV20-1 and TRBJ2-5; 7 bases align to TRBD2. Germline lookup yields CDR1 DFQATT and CDR2 SNEGSKA (reference sequence). The CDR3 totals 15 residues. Losses at the gene ends were 0 bases for V and 4 bases for J; bases not matched to a gene: 8. This chain's CDR3 is CSARDSSSGGETQYF. Here the CDR3 DNA reads TGCAGTGCTAGAGACTCGTCGTCGGGAGGAGAGACCCAGTACTTC.

This clonotype was found many times. This sequence joins TRBV20-1 and TRBJ1-4; a weak D match, TRBD1 (6 bases). Trimming stripped 1 base from V and 6 bases from J, with 9 bases between. The CDR3 has 13 amino acids. Germline V lookup: CDR1 DFQATT, CDR2 SNEGSKA (reference sequence). CDR3 nucleotides: TGCAGTGCTAGAGGGGAGGGGGATGAAAAACTGTTTTTT. Protein product: CSARGEGDEKLFF.

This clonotype was counted between two and nine times. The genes are TRBV7-9 and TRBJ1-5; D unresolved. Germline CDR1 and CDR2: SEHNR and FQNEAQ (reference sequence). The CDR3 covers 13 residues. With 5 bases removed from V and 5 bases from J, the gap between germline ends came to 10 bases. The CDR3 reads CASSEISDQPQHF. CDR3 in DNA: TGTGCCAGCAGCGAGATAAGCGATCAGCCCCAGCATTTT.

This clonotype was found many times. This chain links TRBV5-1 with TRBJ2-3; D call uncertain. The V gene's germline CDR1 is SGHRS and CDR2 YFSETQ. Deletions cut 0 bases from V and 4 bases from J, with 12 bases between. This CDR3 spans 15 amino acids. CDR3 in DNA: TGCGCCAGCAGCTTGGGTTCAGTTCGGTCAGATACGCAGTATTTT. This sequence encodes CASSLGSVRSDTQYF.

This clonotype was seen at least ten times. The chain joins TRBV7-3 to TRBJ2-3, with D hard to call. The germline V gene has CDR1 SGHTA and CDR2 FQGTGA. V shed 2 bases and J shed 6 bases, with 6 bases lying between them. The CDR3 is 12 amino acids. The CDR3 nucleotides read TGTGCCAGCAGCTTATTCCGGGATACGCAGTATTTT. Its protein product is CASSLFRDTQYF.

This clonotype turned up a few times. The genes are TRBV30 and TRBJ1-1, with D perhaps TRBD1 (5 bases). Germline V lookup: CDR1 GTSNPN, CDR2 SVGIG (reference sequence). This CDR3 contains 13 residues. Between the trimmed V and J ends, which lost 8 bases and 6 bases, there was a span of 19 bases. The CDR3 sequence is CARGGEGGSEAFF. As DNA, the CDR3 is TGTGCCCGGGGGGGAGAGGGCGGCTCTGAAGCTTTCTTT.

In this sample, this clonotype turned up a few times. The V and J genes are TRBV24-1 and TRBJ2-7; D might be TRBD1 (7 bases). V lost 7 bases and J lost 4, with 13 bases in between. This CDR3 comprises 13 residues. Germline CDR1 and CDR2: KGHDR and SFDVKD. The CDR3 DNA reads as TGTGCCACCAGCGCGGGACAGACATACGAGCAGTACTTC. It yields the protein CATSAGQTYEQYF.

This clonotype has only a few counts. The V gene is TRBV6-6, the J gene TRBJ1-2, with TRBD1 matching 10 bases. The CDR3 is 15 residues long. Per germline, CDR1 MNHNY and CDR2 SVGAGI (reference sequence). J gave up 0 bases and V 6 bases, and 4 bases lay outside the gene matches. The CDR3 loop is CASRTGQGSNYGYTF. In DNA, the CDR3 is TGTGCCAGCAGGACGGGACAGGGGTCTAACTATGGCTACACCTTC.

This chain connects TRBV5-1 to TRBJ2-1; TRBD1 matches at 9 bases. This CDR3 region has 14 residues. Trimming at V came to 9 bases and at J to 0 bases, leaving 4 bases not matched to a gene. Germline lookup yields CDR1 SGHRS and CDR2 YFSETQ. In DNA, the CDR3 is TGCGCCACAAAGACAGGGGGCTCCTACAATGAGCAGTTCTTC. This encodes CATKTGGSYNEQFF.

This clonotype was detected only a few times. This rearrangement joins TRBV15 to TRBJ2-1; no reliable D call. With 0 bases removed from V and 0 bases from J, the gap between germline ends came to 15 bases. The CDR3 covers 18 residues. CDR1 is LNHNV, CDR2 YYDKDF, per germline (reference sequence). The CDR3: CATSRDPPSASSYNEQFF. DNA of the CDR3: TGTGCCACCAGCAGAGATCCCCCGTCGGCTAGCTCCTACAATGAGCAGTTCTTC. Together with reference TRBV15 and TRBJ2-1, the CDR3 gives the full variable domain: DAMVIQNPRYQVTQFGKPVTLSCSQTLNHNVMYWYQQKSSQAPKLLFHYYDKDFNNEADTPDNFQSRRPNTSFCFLDIRSPGLGDTAMYLCATSRDPPSASSYNEQFFGPGTRLTVL.

This clonotype was recorded a few times. V gene TRBV6-6 combines with J gene TRBJ2-7; TRBD1 aligns across 7 bases. This CDR3 is built from 13 residues. J was trimmed by 2 bases and V by 10 bases; bases with no gene match: 8. Germline V gives CDR1 MNHNY, CDR2 SVGAGI (reference sequence). CDR3 DNA: TGTGCCACTCGACAGGGAATCACCTACGAGCAGTACTTC. This sequence encodes CATRQGITYEQYF.

The V and J genes are TRBV7-3 and TRBJ1-6, with TRBD1 matching 7 bases. There are 13 residues in the CDR3. CDR1 is SGHTA and CDR2 is FQGTGA in the germline V gene. Losses at the gene ends were 5 bases for V and 9 bases for J; bases not matched to a gene: 4. CDR3: CASSTGERSPLHF. The CDR3 nucleotides read TGTGCCAGCAGCACAGGGGAGCGTTCACCCCTCCACTTT.

The rearrangement joins TRBV2 to TRBJ2-3; no clear D gene. The CDR3 has 14 residues. Trimming stripped 5 bases from V and 3 bases from J, with 12 bases between. Germline V lookup: CDR1 SNHLY, CDR2 FYNNEI. CDR3 loop: CASSLLVKTDTQYF. DNA for the CDR3: TGTGCCAGCAGTCTTTTGGTAAAGACAGATACGCAGTATTTT. The full variable domain, rest sourced from reference TRBV2 and TRBJ2-3, is EPEVTQTPSHQVTQMGQEVILRCVPISNHLYFYWYRQILGQKVEFLVSFYNNEISEKSEIFDDQFSVERPDGSNFTLKIRSTKLEDSAMYFCASSLLVKTDTQYFGPGTRLTVL.

The rearrangement uses TRBV28 and TRBJ2-5; D not resolved. This CDR3 has 12 residues. Germline V gene data show CDR1 as MDHEN and CDR2 as SYDVKM. V lost 4 bases and J lost 5, with 8 bases in between. The CDR3 protein is CASSSYTETQYF. Written as DNA, the CDR3 is TGTGCCAGCAGTTCTTACACGGAGACCCAGTACTTC.

This clonotype has ten or more counts. The chain employs TRBV5-5 and TRBJ2-2; 10 positions agree with TRBD2. The trim removed 3 bases at V and 5 bases at J, leaving 7 bases unmatched. The V gene's germline CDR1 is SGHKS and CDR2 YYEKEE (reference sequence). The CDR3 spans 16 residues. Here the CDR3 reads CASSSGLAVNTGELFF. As DNA, the CDR3 is TGTGCCAGCAGCTCCGGACTAGCGGTGAATACCGGGGAGCTGTTTTTT.

This clonotype showed up many times. V is TRBV12-3 or TRBV12-4 and J is TRBJ2-5, with D possibly TRBD1 on 5 matching bases. The V and J ends lost 1 base and 5 bases respectively, with 11 bases between them. The length of the CDR3 is 14 residues. The CDR3 loop reads CASSLGAGSETQYF. The CDR3 nucleotides read TGTGCCAGCAGTTTAGGGGCAGGGTCGGAGACCCAGTACTTC.

This clonotype was seen a handful of times. This chain joins TRBV9 and TRBJ1-2; possibly TRBD1 for D (6 bases). Between the trimmed V and J ends, which lost 0 bases and 6 bases, there was a span of 12 bases. This CDR3 has 14 amino acids. The germline V gene has CDR1 SGDLS and CDR2 YYNGEE. CDR3 nucleotide sequence: TGTGCCAGCAGCGTAGGGGAGGGGGTGGATGGCTACACCTTC. Protein product: CASSVGEGVDGYTF.

In its sample, this clonotype was seen many times. The chain uses TRBV20-1 and TRBJ1-1; D is possibly TRBD1 (5 bases). V shed 3 bases and J shed 0 bases, with 8 bases lying between them. CDR3 size: 13 residues. Germline V gene lookup returns CDR1 DFQATT and CDR2 SNEGSKA (reference sequence). DNA of the CDR3: TGCAGTGCTAGGGGGACGGTGAACACTGAAGCTTTCTTT. It codes for CSARGTVNTEAFF.

The rearrangement links TRBV25-1 to TRBJ1-5, with D possibly matching TRBD1 (6 bases). The CDR3 is 18 residues long. The ends were cut back, 2 bases at V and 6 bases at J, with 23 bases in the middle. Per germline, CDR1 MGHDK and CDR2 SYGVNS. The CDR3 bases are TGTGCCAGCAGTGAAGTCAACTTAACAGGGAAATCAGGTCAGCCCCAGCATTTT. Protein: CASSEVNLTGKSGQPQHF.

V usage is TRBV5-1 and J usage is TRBJ2-6; 11 bases match TRBD1. After removal of 0 bases from V and 1 base from J, the junction contained 3 bases not matched to a gene. CDR1 is SGHRS and CDR2 is YFSETQ in the germline V gene. The CDR3 is made up of 18 amino acids. CDR3 DNA sequence: TGCGCCAGCAGCTTGGTAGGACAGGGGGCGTCTGGGGCCAACGTCCTGACTTTC. Its translation is CASSLVGQGASGANVLTF.

The CDR3 nucleotides are TGCGCCAGCAGCTTGGCACCTATTTATAACGTGAACACTGAAGCTTTCTTT. As protein: CASSLAPIYNVNTEAFF. The rearrangement uses TRBV5-1 and TRBJ1-1; no clear D. Trimming took off 0 bases at V and 0 bases at J, with 15 bases between the two ends. This CDR3 is 17 amino acids long. Germline V gene lookup returns CDR1 SGHRS and CDR2 YFSETQ. Filled out from reference TRBV5-1 and TRBJ1-1, the complete variable domain reads KAGVTQTPRYLIKTRGQQVTLSCSPISGHRSVSWYQQTPGQGLQFLFEYFSETQRNKGNFPGRFSGRQFSNSRSEMNVSTLELGDSALYLCASSLAPIYNVNTEAFFGQGTRLTVV.

DNA of the CDR3: TGTGCCAGCAGTTTTATACTGTCCTACGAGCAGTACTTC. Translated: CASSFILSYEQYF. The rearrangement uses TRBV12-3 or TRBV12-4 and TRBJ2-7; D is undetermined. The CDR3 has 13 amino acids. Trimming removed 3 bases from V and 1 base from J, with 7 bases in between.

The genes are TRBV5-1 and TRBJ1-3; D uncertain. Germline V lookup: CDR1 SGHRS, CDR2 YFSETQ. The CDR3 sequence is 12 residues long. V lost 6 bases and J lost 8, with 12 bases in between. CDR3 protein: CASTSSGYTIYF. The DNA of the CDR3 is TGCGCCAGCACGTCGAGCGGATACACCATATATTTT.

This clonotype was seen a handful of times. The chain links TRBV2 to TRBJ1-5; no reliable D call. Germline V gene sequence: CDR1 SNHLY, CDR2 FYNNEI. Trimming took off 8 bases at V and 3 bases at J, with 14 bases between the two ends. The CDR3 is made up of 14 amino acids. The CDR3 reads CASQPREFNQPQHF. CDR3 in DNA: TGTGCCAGCCAGCCGCGGGAATTCAATCAGCCCCAGCATTTT.

In DNA, the CDR3 is TGTGCCACCGGACAGCTCTACAATGAGCAGTTCTTC. It translates to CATGQLYNEQFF. The chain is built from TRBV18 and TRBJ2-1; D is perhaps TRBD1 (6 bases). The V end lost 10 bases, the J end lost 3 bases, and 10 bases lay between the germline ends. The CDR3 sequence is 12 residues long. Germline lookup yields CDR1 KGHSH and CDR2 LQKENI.

This clonotype was seen a handful of times. This chain uses TRBV12-3 or TRBV12-4 with TRBJ1-2; the D is unclear. The CDR3 extends over 14 amino acids. V was trimmed by 0 bases and J by 8 bases, leaving 13 bases between them. The DNA of the CDR3 is TGTGCCAGCAGTTTAGCCGTGTCGGCCGAGGGCTACACCTTC. Translated: CASSLAVSAEGYTF.

This clonotype came up many times. This rearrangement joins TRBV5-5 to TRBJ2-7; 8 bases agree with TRBD1. The CDR3 runs 14 residues. Per germline, CDR1 SGHKS and CDR2 YYEKEE (reference sequence). The trim removed 2 bases at V and 5 bases at J, leaving 6 bases unmatched. The CDR3, as DNA: TGTGCCAGCAGCTTTCCGTCAGGGGGCCACGAGCAGTACTTC. It translates to CASSFPSGGHEQYF.